These 20 T cell receptor beta chains share one sample of origin, sequenced in a study of control samples from healthy donors and cancer patients. The protocol was immunoSEQ multiplex PCR, while the TCRdb copy is restricted to in-frame clones and leaves out a portion. The top ten hold approximately 4% of the sample, which has around 130,000 clones, about 95% seen once. Sequencing was done on a sample of blood. The receptors were gathered from a man between 25 and 39 years old in good health.

This sequence joins TRBV27 and TRBJ1-4; maybe TRBD1 (6 bases). Deletions cut 7 bases from V and 4 bases from J, with 16 bases between. Germline V gene lookup returns CDR1 MNHEY and CDR2 SMNVEV (reference sequence). The length of the CDR3 is 15 residues. As DNA, the CDR3 is TGTGCCAGCAAACTGTCAGGGGTTTTTAATGAAAAACTGTTTTTT. Its protein product is CASKLSGVFNEKLFF.

This clone has more than one count but fewer than ten. This sequence joins TRBV7-9 and TRBJ1-4; 9 bases are shared with TRBD1. Trimming cost V 5 bases and J 8 bases; bases outside gene matches: 9. The CDR3 runs 15 residues. Germline-derived CDR1 and CDR2 are SEHNR and FQNEAQ (reference sequence). The CDR3 loop is CASSTSWDRVEKLFF. In DNA form, the CDR3 reads TGTGCCAGCAGCACCAGCTGGGACAGGGTAGAAAAACTGTTTTTT. Complete variable domain (other parts from reference TRBV7-9 and TRBJ1-4): DTGVSQNPRHKITKRGQNVTFRCDPISEHNRLYWYRQTLGQGPEFLTYFQNEAQLEKSRLLSDRFSAERPKGSFSTLEIQRTEQGDSAMYLCASSTSWDRVEKLFFGSGTQLSVL.

The CDR3 coding sequence is TGTGCCAGCGCTACATGGGACAGACCCTACGAGCAGTACTTC. It is translated as CASATWDRPYEQYF. The chain joins TRBV27 to TRBJ2-7, with 7 positions matching TRBD1. In germline, CDR1 is MNHEY, CDR2 SMNVEV (reference sequence). The CDR3 is 14 residues long. The V gene end was trimmed by 8 bases and the J gene end by 2 bases; junction bases not matched to a gene: 9.

The chain uses TRBV29-1 and TRBJ1-2; D may be TRBD1 (6 bases). Germline V lookup: CDR1 SQVTM, CDR2 ANQGSEA. This CDR3 comprises 13 residues. V was pared by 4 bases and J by 6 bases, with 15 bases between. The CDR3 here is CSVVEGGGNGYTF. Here the CDR3 DNA reads TGCAGCGTTGTGGAGGGAGGGGGGAATGGCTACACCTTC.

The chain recombines TRBV2 with TRBJ1-2, with a possible D match to TRBD1 (6 bases). The CDR3 spans 13 residues. With 8 bases removed from V and 6 bases from J, the gap between germline ends came to 16 bases. Germline-derived CDR1 and CDR2 are SNHLY and FYNNEI. The CDR3 loop is CASGYREADGYTF. The CDR3 nucleotides are TGTGCCAGCGGGTACAGGGAGGCGGATGGCTACACCTTC. Filled out from reference TRBV2 and TRBJ1-2, the complete variable domain reads EPEVTQTPSHQVTQMGQEVILRCVPISNHLYFYWYRQILGQKVEFLVSFYNNEISEKSEIFDDQFSVERPDGSNFTLKIRSTKLEDSAMYFCASGYREADGYTFGSGTRLTVV.

The CDR3 sequence: CASSTTDSTNEKLFF. CDR3 in DNA: TGTGCCAGCAGTACGACCGATTCAACTAATGAAAAACTGTTTTTT. V gene TRBV27 combines with J gene TRBJ1-4; D not certain. Germline loops: CDR1 MNHEY, CDR2 SMNVEV (reference sequence). This CDR3 has 15 amino acids. V lost 5 bases to trimming and J lost 0 bases, with 10 bases between them.

This rearrangement joins TRBV9 to TRBJ1-2, with D unresolved. The CDR3 runs 15 residues. Germline CDR1 is SGDLS and CDR2 is YYNGEE. V was trimmed by 2 bases and J by 1 base, leaving 12 bases between them. CDR3 DNA sequence: TGTGCCAGCAGCGTCTCTGGCAGCATTAACTATGGCTACACCTTC. It encodes CASSVSGSINYGYTF. Variable domain in full (rest from reference TRBV9 and TRBJ1-2): DSGVTQTPKHLITATGQRVTLRCSPRSGDLSVYWYQQSLDQGLQFLIQYYNGEERAKGNILERFSAQQFPDLHSELNLSSLELGDSALYFCASSVSGSINYGYTFGSGTRLTVV.

The V gene is TRBV6-6, the J gene TRBJ2-1, with 7 bases matching TRBD1. The CDR3 runs 12 residues. CDR1 is MNHNY, CDR2 SVGAGI, per germline (reference sequence). This CDR3 is CAAGGSYNEQFF. CDR3 DNA sequence: TGTGCTGCAGGGGGCTCCTACAATGAGCAGTTCTTC.

This chain joins TRBV27 and TRBJ2-1, with TRBD2 matching 14 bases. Germline values: CDR1 MNHEY, CDR2 SMNVEV (reference sequence). The J segment lost 7 bases and the V segment lost 3 bases, leaving 2 bases of the junction unmatched. This CDR3 has 15 amino acids. The CDR3 reads CASSFGTSGGNEQFF. CDR3 in DNA: TGTGCCAGCAGTTTTGGGACTAGCGGGGGAAATGAGCAGTTCTTC.

CDR3 DNA sequence: TGTGCCAGCAGTGAAAGTTTGGGGAAATATGGCTACACCTTC. It codes for CASSESLGKYGYTF. The rearrangement uses TRBV6-1 and TRBJ1-2; D gene uncertain. This CDR3 spans 14 amino acids. The V end lost 2 bases, the J end lost 5 bases, and 12 bases lay between the germline ends. Germline loops: CDR1 MNHNS, CDR2 SASEGT.

The V call is TRBV7-9, the J call TRBJ2-7, with TRBD2 matching 9 bases. Germline CDR1 is SEHNR and CDR2 is FQNEAQ (reference sequence). V shed 4 bases, J shed 0 bases, and the junction held 10 bases outside the gene matches. This CDR3 comprises 17 residues. CDR3 sequence reads: CASSSTLISGGSYEQYF. The CDR3 coding sequence is TGTGCCAGCAGCTCCACCCTTATTAGCGGGGGCTCCTACGAGCAGTACTTC.

This chain connects TRBV7-8 to TRBJ1-1; the match to TRBD1 covers 7 bases. Germline trimming cut 6 bases from V and 9 bases from J; bases unmatched to any gene: 10. There are 13 residues in the CDR3. Per the germline V gene, CDR1 is SGHVS and CDR2 is FQNEAQ. Here the CDR3 DNA reads TGTGCCAGCAGGGATCCCGACAGGGAACAAGCTTTCTTT. It encodes CASRDPDREQAFF. The full variable domain, rest sourced from reference TRBV7-8 and TRBJ1-1, is GAGVSQSPRYKVAKRGQDVALRCDPISGHVSLFWYQQALGQGPEFLTYFQNEAQLDKSGLPSDRFFAERPEGSVSTLKIQRTQQEDSAVYLCASRDPDREQAFFGQGTRLTVV.

V usage is TRBV7-2 and J usage is TRBJ2-1; D is possibly TRBD1 (5 bases). The CDR3 is made up of 14 amino acids. V was trimmed by 1 base and J by 6 bases, leaving 10 bases between them. Germline CDR1 is SGHTA and CDR2 is FQGNSA. For the CDR3, the DNA is TGTGCCAGCAGCTTAGTCAGGGCTCGCAATGAGCAGTTCTTC. This gives the protein CASSLVRARNEQFF.

The chain carries TRBV4-1 and TRBJ1-1; possibly TRBD1 for D (6 bases). The V gene lost 1 base and the J gene lost 7 bases, with 16 bases spanning the gap. CDR3 length equals 15 residues. Germline V gene sequence: CDR1 MGHRA, CDR2 YSYEKL. The CDR3 bases are TGCGCCAGCAGCCAAGCCGACAGGCGAGATAGTGAAGCTTTCTTT. Protein product: CASSQADRRDSEAFF.

V usage is TRBV19 and J usage is TRBJ2-2, with 11 bases identical to TRBD2. This CDR3 is 16 amino acids long. The germline V gene encodes CDR1 LNHDA and CDR2 SQIVND (reference sequence). J gave up 8 bases and V 3 bases, and 8 bases lay outside the gene matches. CDR3: CASSMFGGLAAGELFF. CDR3 in DNA: TGTGCCAGTAGTATGTTTGGGGGACTAGCGGCGGGGGAGCTGTTTTTT.

This clone has just one count. Other nucleotide sequences in the sample specify the same CDR3. The chain combines TRBV6-2 or TRBV6-3 with TRBJ1-5, with 7 nucleotides matching TRBD1. Trimming removed 3 bases from V and 4 bases from J; junction bases left unmatched: 3. The length of the CDR3 is 14 residues. Germline CDR1 is MNHEY and CDR2 is SVGEGT. This CDR3 reads CASSYSGGNQPQHF. The CDR3 DNA reads as TGTGCCAGCAGTTATTCAGGGGGAAATCAGCCCCAGCATTTT.

The V call is TRBV10-1, the J call TRBJ1-5, with unresolved D. The germline CDR1 and CDR2 sequences are WNHNN and SYGVQD (reference sequence). V was cut by 7 bases and J by 4 bases, with 14 bases left in between. The CDR3 totals 14 residues. DNA of the CDR3: TGCGCCAGCATCAGAAATGTAGGGAATCAGCCCCAGCATTTT. It specifies CASIRNVGNQPQHF.

The CDR3 spells CASSFAGGSNQPQHF. CDR3 in DNA: TGTGCCAGCAGTTTCGCAGGGGGCTCCAATCAGCCCCAGCATTTT. V is TRBV28 and J is TRBJ1-5, with 8 positions matching TRBD1. Germline CDR1 MDHEN, CDR2 SYDVKM. The CDR3 is 15 amino acids. Trimming removed 3 bases from V and 3 bases from J; junction bases left unmatched: 4.

The chain uses TRBV6-2 or TRBV6-3 and TRBJ2-7; 8 positions match TRBD1. The V gene's germline CDR1 is MNHEY and CDR2 SVGEGT. The CDR3 extends over 14 amino acids. Trimming at V came to 2 bases and at J to 0 bases, leaving 0 bases not matched to a gene. The CDR3 protein is CASSYDRGSYEQYF. CDR3 DNA sequence: TGTGCCAGCAGTTACGACAGGGGCTCCTACGAGCAGTACTTC.

The chain uses TRBV2 and TRBJ2-1; tentatively, D is TRBD1 (6 bases). Looked up from germline, CDR1 is SNHLY and CDR2 is FYNNEI. This CDR3 comprises 15 residues. V gave up 5 bases and J gave up 0 bases, with 11 bases separating them. CDR3 sequence reads: CASSRNRDSYNEQFF. The CDR3 DNA sequence: TGTGCCAGCAGTCGGAACAGGGACTCCTACAATGAGCAGTTCTTC.